This entry concerns a single T cell receptor (beta chain). This clonotype was counted between two and nine times. No cognate antigen has been identified for it. Per-nucleotide qualities are absent, and no much larger clonotype sits a single base away. What this sample's time point label stands for: newly diagnosed GD, antithyroid drugs for less than 3 months. For both TCR sequencing and RNA sequencing, RNA was extracted from PBMCs using TRIzol. The diagnosis of Graves' disease followed American Thyroid Association guidelines. The patients came from an endocrinology department in Xi'an, China. Each patient gave 7.5 to 10 milliliters of peripheral blood, collected in an EDTA anticoagulant tube. PBMCs were isolated by Ficoll Paque Plus density gradient separation without further T cell sorting. RNA quality was checked with an Agilent 2100 Bioanalyzer and agarose gel, and concentration with a NanoDrop 2000.

This specimen comes from a study of regulatory T cells in long-lasting Graves disease (dated by TCRdb to the early 2020s). With regard to the full study: Newly diagnosed Graves' disease patients had taken antithyroid drugs for less than 3 months. A total of roughly 33 samples underwent TCR sequencing: some 13 from persistent and roughly 20 from newly diagnosed Graves' disease patients. Peripheral blood TCR sequencing and RNA sequencing compared persistent Graves' disease patients with newly diagnosed Graves' disease patients. The study took place in China and was registered as a clinical trial. What the authors observed across the whole study: Sequencing and analysis were restricted to the TCR beta chain. Peripheral blood alone was examined, since thyroid tissue, which constituted the primary lesion, could not be accessed. The small sample size was acknowledged by the authors as a limitation that may reduce accuracy. A larger number of public clonotypes was shared among persistent patients (more than 2,500) than among newly diagnosed patients (around 890). Compared with newly diagnosed patients, patients with persistent Graves' disease had lower TCR Shannon entropy and fewer highly expanded clones, which suggests clonal expansion.

Library method: multiplex PCR. The run used an Illumina HiSeq 4000. TCR beta libraries were built with iRepertoire HTBI primers and Arm-PCR amplification of CDR3 regions. Before sequencing, the PCR products underwent gel purification. As for the original processing: Across samples, about 63 TRBV and 14 TRBJ segments were identified and used for gene usage analysis of CDR3 amino acid clonotypes. Filtered high-quality paired reads were merged into contigs using COPE and FqMerger. BLAST was used to align contigs to the IMGT TRBV, TRBD and TRBJ reference genes, and CDR3 was defined following IMGT. Clonotypes above 0.1% frequency were classified as highly expanded clones. Repertoire diversity was measured by Shannon entropy, and V-J evenness by the Gini coefficient. Clonotypes shared by more than one individual were considered public. TCRdb ran its own pipeline on the public reads, namely fastp trimming at Q25 and MiXCR clone calling, and kept in-frame beta chains. Rows matching on CDR3 protein sequence are summarized as one entry with the most common DNA and genes. These V and J calls are TCRdb output, not the study's own analysis. The sample has 400,000 to 500,000 distinct CDR3 sequences on record, 11% to 15% of them singletons. The ten largest clones represent approximately 19% of the sample.

The sample also formed part of further work on T cells in Graves' hyperthyroidism and ophthalmopathy. That second report states: Stable Graves' hyperthyroidism was defined as no progression to ophthalmopathy during 18 months of follow-up. The hyperthyroidism patients were between 18 and 65 years old and newly diagnosed, with a disease duration of less than 2 months. Exclusion was applied to patients with uncontrolled infections, other autoimmune diseases, pregnancy or lactation. Clinical symptoms, serum thyroxine and TRAb, thyroid ultrasound, and orbital computed tomography formed the basis for the diagnoses. For the first round of RT-PCR on the TCR CDR3, the HTBI primer set was used together with the Qiagen OneStep RT-PCR kit. Blood samples also contained most of the expanded thyroid clonotypes (frequency above 0.001), which suggests that blood repertoires may reflect thyroid immune responses. In cross-validation, a model built on a 13 V-J signature told ophthalmopathy apart from stable hyperthyroidism with 85% to 90% sensitivity and approximately 84% specificity, and in testing the same model reached 80%/75%. During validation, the model predicted progression to ophthalmopathy a median of about 5.9 months ahead of onset, with around 65% sensitivity and under 85% specificity. To identify TCR V-J signatures that set the groups apart, the researchers used a discovery cohort of approximately 98 patients, made up of 43 with Graves' ophthalmopathy and approximately 57 with stable Graves' hyperthyroidism. Prospective prediction of ophthalmopathy was tested in an independent validation cohort of fewer than 20 hyperthyroidism patients and some 17 patients who later progressed to ophthalmopathy. The roughly 100 discovery patients were randomly divided into training and test sets at a 7:3 ratio. In six Graves' hyperthyroidism patients, the study also compared T-cell repertoires from thyroid tissue with T-cell repertoires from blood. Once sampling was done, hyperthyroidism patients were given methimazole at a starting dose of 30 mg daily, whereas ophthalmopathy patients were given high-dose intravenous methylprednisolone. Libraries were constructed in a second round of multiplex PCR, after which size selection and purification were performed. The libraries were sequenced on an Illumina HiSeq2000 using paired-end 100 bp reads. Raw data were processed with SOAPnuke, discarding reads with adapters, uncalled bases, mean Phred below 15, or no exact constant-primer or identifier match. COPE v1.2.5 was used to merge the high-quality paired reads, and each unique nucleotide sequence was defined as a clonotype. MiTCR v1.1 was used to align the clonotypes against IMGT TRBV, TRBD and TRBJ reference segments. Analysis was restricted to V-J combinations with a frequency above 0.0001, which covered roughly 99% of repertoires. A TCS score was defined as the ratio of F50 (clonal expansion) to E x V (chaos), with BLOSUM62-based TCRdist applied between CDR3 peptides within each V-J. Welch's t-statistics and random forest reduced roughly 500 V-J features to 13, which were used in a naive Bayes classifier (R e1071). Sample size was not statistically predetermined, and blinding of investigators to group allocation was not performed. The paper describes TCR Vbeta CDR3 sequencing of 130 to 150 peripheral blood samples, made up of about 40 ophthalmopathy patients, some 80 hyperthyroidism patients and about 17 progressor patients.

The source material was peripheral blood mononuclear cells (PBMCs), sampled at new diagnosis, from a patient treated with antithyroid drugs. This receptor was obtained from a woman in her fifties or sixties with Graves disease. Donor details come from another sample of the same person, matched by shared clones.

The CDR3 loop reads CASSLVEGQNQPQHF. The DNA reads TGTGCCAGCAGTTTGGTGGAGGGGCAGAATCAGCCCCAGCATTTT. This chain joins TRBV28 to TRBJ1-5; possibly the D gene is TRBD1, per 5 matching bases. The V end loses 3 bases and the J end loses 4 bases, and a stretch of 13 bases separates them. Inclusive of the bounding cysteine and phenylalanine, the CDR3 is 15 residues long. Kept here is only the CDR3 DNA, which spans 45 bases and is read in frame from base 1. Taken from the germline V gene, the CDR1 and CDR2 loops are MDHEN and SYDVKM.